This TCR beta chain was documented in a study of blood T cells in healthy people across ages (dated by TCRdb to 2015 to 2017). Describing the broader study: In model experiments, template switching captured roughly one uniquely barcoded TCR beta cDNA molecule for every two T cells. The donors were split into four age groups: young (average 16 years), middle-aged (around 37), aged (more than 55) and long-lived (roughly 88). For two donors (one aged 18 to 29 and one aged 80 or older), the study analyzed two additional independent replicas of 1 million unique cDNA reads from the same blood draw. To track age-related changes in TCR beta repertoire diversity, the study relied on deep sequencing normalized with unique cDNA molecular identifiers.

CDR1 and CDR2 were assigned from the germline V gene as SGDLS and YYNGEE. V gives up 3 bases and J gives up 5 bases, and the segment between their germline ends measures 12 bases. The CDR3, from cysteine to phenylalanine, totals 14 residues. Solely the CDR3 DNA is kept, with 42 bases framed from the first base. The table lists this clonotype with a few counts. Its specific antigen is unknown. The sample holds no much larger clone one base away, and base qualities are not on file. The paper's findings and limits, for the study overall: Observed TCR beta diversity correlated strongly with the percentage of naive T cells measured by flow cytometry. Because donor CMV infection status was unknown, age-related changes in expanded clonotypes were potentially confounded. As age increased, observed TCR beta diversity per million T cells dropped in a roughly linear way, and a significant reduction was already evident by age 40. Compared with the aged group, the long-lived group had more naive CD4+ T cells, fewer expanded clones and increased TCR diversity, a pattern suggesting age selection. Because profiling used bulk unsorted PBMCs, naive and antigen-experienced compartments could not be compared conclusively. Estimates of total diversity from one million sequenced T cells were regarded as lower bounds and underestimates.

The library was produced with 5' RACE. TCRdb lists the instrument as Illumina HiSeq 2500. The second PCR ran for about 6 to 12 cycles and used a J-beta primer mix along with a sample-barcoded 5' primer. A template-switch 5' adaptor carrying 12 random nucleotides introduced a unique molecular identifier onto each TCR beta cDNA molecule. Each sample yielded at least 3 million CDR3-containing paired-end reads. First-strand cDNA synthesis was performed from all RNA using the Mint cDNA synthesis kit, with priming by a TRBC-specific oligonucleotide. Following uracil-DNA glycosylase treatment, all cDNA underwent a first 18-cycle PCR with the universal primers M1SS and BC2_uni_R. As for the authors' bioinformatics: Normalization of each sample was performed by random selection of 1 million high-quality reads, each carrying a distinct molecular identifier. Instead of being binned into consensus sequences, reads with shared molecular identifiers were discarded. MiTCR, with a Q25 quality threshold and the strictest error-elimination algorithm, was used for CDR3 identification, clonotype clustering and error correction. Lower-bound total TCR beta diversity was estimated with a nonparametric unseen species model using Euler transformation. Using fastp trimming at Q25 and MiXCR clonotype assembly, TCRdb reanalyzed the public sequencing data and kept in-frame beta chains. Every distinct CDR3 protein forms one entry, paired with its most common genes and DNA. TCRdb, not the authors, supplied the V and J calls. Across this sample there are approximately 780,000 distinct CDR3 sequences, with around 24% seen only once. About 3% of the sample is taken by the ten largest.

Systemically healthy Caucasian individuals from Russia, some 40 in total and aged about 6 to 95 years, were included as donors. Each donor gave 8 to 10 milliliters of peripheral blood, drawn into EDTA-treated Vacutainer tubes. Ficoll-Paque density-gradient centrifugation was used to isolate PBMCs, with at least 6.5 million per sample. Trizol reagent was used to extract total RNA from PBMCs, with at least 5.5 micrograms per sample. Naive CD45RAhigh/CD27high T cell percentages were measured by flow cytometry on a PBMC aliquot from every donor. The data also belong to a second study, concerning T cells of mothers and their children. As the second publication notes: The donors were nine systemically healthy Caucasian individuals, made up of three mothers and their six children. cDNA synthesis used all of the extracted RNA, with 1.5 ug of RNA in each 15 ul reaction. In the second PCR, sample barcodes and 2-4 random nucleotides were introduced via the M1S primer. Over 8 million TCR beta CDR3 reads were obtained for each mother, and millions of reads were obtained for each child. In both related and unrelated pairs, thymic selection shapes the output of TCR recombination in a similar way, with inherited differences having only a minor effect. Normalized repertoire overlap was always found to be slightly, but never significantly, higher in related mother-child pairs than in unrelated mother-child pairs. No persistent microchimeric T cell clones were found, with a detection sensitivity of around 100 clones per million clonotypes. Deep NGS was used in the study to compare the TCR beta repertoires of mothers and children and to look for features that separate related mother-child pairs from unrelated individuals. The mean age was roughly 36 +/- 4 years for the mothers and about 12 +/- 4 years for the children. After adapter ligation with NEBNext reagents, the libraries were sequenced on Illumina HiSeq 2000 with 100+100 nt paired-end reads. To prevent cross-contamination, the mother and child libraries were prepared a month apart and were sequenced in separate runs. For each donor, somewhere between 500,000 and 2,000,000 distinct TCR beta clonotypes were identified. Naive TCR beta clonotypes were estimated from low-frequency clonotypes matched to each donor's FACS-determined naive share, without sorting.

This receptor was obtained from a boy between 5 and 17 years old in good health. Sequenced material: blood. The chain employs TRBV9 and TRBJ2-1, with a weak D call of TRBD2 (7 bases match). The CDR3 corresponds to CASSEGEGNNEQFF. The DNA sequence reads TGTGCCAGCAGCGAGGGGGAGGGTAACAATGAGCAGTTCTTC. Full variable domain (CDR3 extended with the reference TRBV9 and TRBJ2-1 proteins): DSGVTQTPKHLITATGQRVTLRCSPRSGDLSVYWYQQSLDQGLQFLIQYYNGEERAKGNILERFSAQQFPDLHSELNLSSLELGDSALYFCASSEGEGNNEQFFGPGTRLTVL.